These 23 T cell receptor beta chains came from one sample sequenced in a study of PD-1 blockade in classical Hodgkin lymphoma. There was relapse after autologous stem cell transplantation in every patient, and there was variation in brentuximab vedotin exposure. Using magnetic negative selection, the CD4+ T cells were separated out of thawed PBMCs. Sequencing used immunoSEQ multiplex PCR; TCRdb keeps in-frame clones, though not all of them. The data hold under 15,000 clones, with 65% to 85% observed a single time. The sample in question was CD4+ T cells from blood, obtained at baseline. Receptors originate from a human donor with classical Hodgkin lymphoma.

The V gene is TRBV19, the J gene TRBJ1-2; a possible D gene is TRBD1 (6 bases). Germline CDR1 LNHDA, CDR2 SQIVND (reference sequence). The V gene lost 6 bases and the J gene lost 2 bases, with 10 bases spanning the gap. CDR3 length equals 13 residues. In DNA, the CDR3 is TGTGCCAGTAGACCGGGGGGCAACTATGGCTACACCTTC. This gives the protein CASRPGGNYGYTF.

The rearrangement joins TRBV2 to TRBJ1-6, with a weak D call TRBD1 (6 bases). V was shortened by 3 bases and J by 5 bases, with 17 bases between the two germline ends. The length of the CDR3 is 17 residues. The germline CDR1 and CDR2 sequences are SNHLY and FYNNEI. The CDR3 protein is CASSDGTPKRDNSPLHF. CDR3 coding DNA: TGTGCCAGCAGTGACGGGACACCCAAACGAGATAATTCACCCCTCCACTTT.

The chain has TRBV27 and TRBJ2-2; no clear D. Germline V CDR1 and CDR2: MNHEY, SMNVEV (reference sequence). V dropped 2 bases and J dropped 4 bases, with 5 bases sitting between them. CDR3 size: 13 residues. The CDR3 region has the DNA TGTGCCAGCAGTTTAGGAGTCACCGGGGAGCTGTTTTTT. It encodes CASSLGVTGELFF.

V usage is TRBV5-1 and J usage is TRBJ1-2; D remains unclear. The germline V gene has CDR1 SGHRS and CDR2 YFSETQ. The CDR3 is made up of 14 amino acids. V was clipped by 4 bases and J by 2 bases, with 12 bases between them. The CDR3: CASSREGGNYGYTF. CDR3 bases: TGCGCCAGCAGCAGGGAGGGAGGAAACTATGGCTACACCTTC.

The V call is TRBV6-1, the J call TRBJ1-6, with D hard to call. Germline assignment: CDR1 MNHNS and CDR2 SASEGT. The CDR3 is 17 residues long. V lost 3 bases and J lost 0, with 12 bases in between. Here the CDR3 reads CASSESVRSSYNSPLHF. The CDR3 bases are TGTGCCAGCAGTGAGTCGGTTAGGAGCTCCTATAATTCACCCCTCCACTTT.

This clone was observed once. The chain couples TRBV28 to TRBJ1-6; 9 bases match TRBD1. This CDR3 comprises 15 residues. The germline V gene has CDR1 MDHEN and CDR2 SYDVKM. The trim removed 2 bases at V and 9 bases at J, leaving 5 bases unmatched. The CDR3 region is CASSLRGTGISPLHF. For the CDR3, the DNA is TGTGCCAGCAGTTTAAGAGGGACAGGGATTTCACCCCTCCACTTT.

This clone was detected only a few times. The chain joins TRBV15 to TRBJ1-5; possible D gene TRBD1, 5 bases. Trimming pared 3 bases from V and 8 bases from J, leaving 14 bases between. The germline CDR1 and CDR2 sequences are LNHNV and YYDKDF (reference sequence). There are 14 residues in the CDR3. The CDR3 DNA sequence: TGTGCCACCAGCAGGGACATCCGGGCGGAGCCCCAGCATTTT. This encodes CATSRDIRAEPQHF.

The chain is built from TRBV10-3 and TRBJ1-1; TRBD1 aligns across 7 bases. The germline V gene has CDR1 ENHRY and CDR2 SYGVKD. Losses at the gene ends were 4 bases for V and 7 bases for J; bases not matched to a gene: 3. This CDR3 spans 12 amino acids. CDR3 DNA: TGTGCCATCAGTGGGCAGGGGGTTGAAGCTTTCTTT. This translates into CAISGQGVEAFF.

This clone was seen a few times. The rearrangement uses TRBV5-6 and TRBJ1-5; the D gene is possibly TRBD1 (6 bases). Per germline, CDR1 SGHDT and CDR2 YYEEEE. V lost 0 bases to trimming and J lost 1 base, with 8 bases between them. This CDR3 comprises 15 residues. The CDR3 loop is CASSLDRASNQPQHF. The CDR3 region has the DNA TGTGCCAGCAGCTTGGACAGGGCAAGCAATCAGCCCCAGCATTTT. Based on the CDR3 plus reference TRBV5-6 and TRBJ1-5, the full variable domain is DAGVTQSPTHLIKTRGQQVTLRCSPKSGHDTVSWYQQALGQGPQFIFQYYEEEERQRGNFPDRFSGHQFPNYSSELNVNALLLGDSALYLCASSLDRASNQPQHFGDGTRLSIL.

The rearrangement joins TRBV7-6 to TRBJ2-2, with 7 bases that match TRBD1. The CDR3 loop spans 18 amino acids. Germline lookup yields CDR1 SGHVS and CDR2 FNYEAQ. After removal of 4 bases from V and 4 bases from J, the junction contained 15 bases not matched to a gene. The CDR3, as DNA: TGTGCCAGCAGCTCCCGGAAGGGGGCCGGGCGACTCACCGGGGAGCTGTTTTTT. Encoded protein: CASSSRKGAGRLTGELFF.

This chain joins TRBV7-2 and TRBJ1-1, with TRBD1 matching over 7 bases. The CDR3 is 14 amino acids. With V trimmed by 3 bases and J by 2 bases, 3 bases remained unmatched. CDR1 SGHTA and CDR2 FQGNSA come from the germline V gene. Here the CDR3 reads CASSFGQVNTEAFF. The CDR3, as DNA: TGTGCCAGCAGCTTTGGACAGGTTAACACTGAAGCTTTCTTT.

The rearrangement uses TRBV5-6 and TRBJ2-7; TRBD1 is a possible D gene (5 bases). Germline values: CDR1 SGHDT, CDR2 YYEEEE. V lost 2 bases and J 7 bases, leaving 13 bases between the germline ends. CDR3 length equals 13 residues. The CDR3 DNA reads TGTGCCAGCAGCTTCAGGGCCCCCGGGGAGCAGTACTTC. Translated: CASSFRAPGEQYF.

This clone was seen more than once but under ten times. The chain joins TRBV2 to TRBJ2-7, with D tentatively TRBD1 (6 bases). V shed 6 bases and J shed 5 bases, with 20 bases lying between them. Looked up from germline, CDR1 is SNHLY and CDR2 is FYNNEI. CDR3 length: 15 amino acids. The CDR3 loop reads CASRPQTGPGHEQYF. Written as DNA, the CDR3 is TGTGCCAGCAGGCCACAGACAGGCCCCGGGCACGAGCAGTACTTC.

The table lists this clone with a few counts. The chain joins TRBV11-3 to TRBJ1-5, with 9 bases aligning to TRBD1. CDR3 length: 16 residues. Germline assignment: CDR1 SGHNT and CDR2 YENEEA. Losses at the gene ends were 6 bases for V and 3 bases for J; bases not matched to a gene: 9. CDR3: CASSLKGTGNNQPQHF. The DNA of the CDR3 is TGTGCCAGCAGTCTAAAAGGGACAGGGAACAATCAGCCCCAGCATTTT.

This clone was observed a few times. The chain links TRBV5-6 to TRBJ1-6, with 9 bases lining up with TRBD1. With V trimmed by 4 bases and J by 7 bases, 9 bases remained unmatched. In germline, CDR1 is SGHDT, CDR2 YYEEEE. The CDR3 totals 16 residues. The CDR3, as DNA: TGTGCCAGCAGCCCGGGACAGGGAATTTACAATTCACCCCTCCACTTT. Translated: CASSPGQGIYNSPLHF.

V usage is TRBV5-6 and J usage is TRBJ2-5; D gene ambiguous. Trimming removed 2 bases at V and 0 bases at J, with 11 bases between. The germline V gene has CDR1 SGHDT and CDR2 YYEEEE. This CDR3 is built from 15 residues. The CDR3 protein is CASSFRHWYQETQYF. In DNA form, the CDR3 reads TGTGCCAGCAGCTTTCGACATTGGTACCAAGAGACCCAGTACTTC. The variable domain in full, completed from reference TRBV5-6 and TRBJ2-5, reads DAGVTQSPTHLIKTRGQQVTLRCSPKSGHDTVSWYQQALGQGPQFIFQYYEEEERQRGNFPDRFSGHQFPNYSSELNVNALLLGDSALYLCASSFRHWYQETQYFGPGTRLLVL.

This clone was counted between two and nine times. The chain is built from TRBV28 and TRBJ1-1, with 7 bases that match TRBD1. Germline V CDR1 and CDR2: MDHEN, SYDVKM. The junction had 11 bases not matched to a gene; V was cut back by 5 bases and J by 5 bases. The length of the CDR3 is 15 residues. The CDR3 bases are TGTGCCAGCAGTAGGCACACAGGGGAACGAACTGAAGCTTTCTTT. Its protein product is CASSRHTGERTEAFF. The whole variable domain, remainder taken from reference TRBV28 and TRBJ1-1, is DVKVTQSSRYLVKRTGEKVFLECVQDMDHENMFWYRQDPGLGLRLIYFSYDVKMKEKGDIPEGYSVSREKKERFSLILESASTNQTSMYLCASSRHTGERTEAFFGQGTRLTVV.

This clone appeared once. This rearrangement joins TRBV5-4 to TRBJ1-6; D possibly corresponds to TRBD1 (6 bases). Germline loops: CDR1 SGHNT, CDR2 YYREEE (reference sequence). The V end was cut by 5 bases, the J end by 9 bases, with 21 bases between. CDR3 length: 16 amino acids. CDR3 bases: TGTGCCAGCAGTATTTCGGGGGCAGGCCCCCTTTCACCCCTCCACTTT. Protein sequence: CASSISGAGPLSPLHF.

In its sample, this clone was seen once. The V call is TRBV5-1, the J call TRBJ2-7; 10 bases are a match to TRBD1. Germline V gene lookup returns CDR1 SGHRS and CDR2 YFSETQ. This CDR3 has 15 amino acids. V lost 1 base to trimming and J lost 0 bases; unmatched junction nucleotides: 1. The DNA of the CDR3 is TGCGCCAGCAGCTTGCGACAGGGGGCCTCCTACGAGCAGTACTTC. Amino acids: CASSLRQGASYEQYF.

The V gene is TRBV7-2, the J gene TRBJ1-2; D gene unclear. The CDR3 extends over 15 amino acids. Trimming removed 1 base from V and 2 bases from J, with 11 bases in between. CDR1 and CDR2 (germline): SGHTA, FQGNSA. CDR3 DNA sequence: TGTGCCAGCAGCTTAGACGGCAGGACCAACTATGGCTACACCTTC. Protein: CASSLDGRTNYGYTF.

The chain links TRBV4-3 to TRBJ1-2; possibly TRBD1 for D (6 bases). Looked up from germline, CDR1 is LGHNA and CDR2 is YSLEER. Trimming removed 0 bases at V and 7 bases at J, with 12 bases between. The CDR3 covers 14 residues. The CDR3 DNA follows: TGCGCCAGCAGCCAAGATTTCAGGGGACCTGGCTACACCTTC. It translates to CASSQDFRGPGYTF.

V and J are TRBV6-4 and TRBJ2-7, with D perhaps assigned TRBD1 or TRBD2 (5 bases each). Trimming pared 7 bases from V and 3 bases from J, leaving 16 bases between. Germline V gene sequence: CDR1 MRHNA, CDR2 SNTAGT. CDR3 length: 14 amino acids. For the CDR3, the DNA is TGTGCCAGCACGAAACGAGGGGTCGGCTACGAGCAGTACTTC. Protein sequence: CASTKRGVGYEQYF.

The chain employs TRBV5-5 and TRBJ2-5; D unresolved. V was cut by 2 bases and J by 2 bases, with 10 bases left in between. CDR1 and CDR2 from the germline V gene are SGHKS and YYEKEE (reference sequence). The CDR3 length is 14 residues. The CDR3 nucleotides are TGTGCCAGCAGCTTAACGCCCAGGCAAGAGACCCAGTACTTC. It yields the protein CASSLTPRQETQYF.